This T cell receptor (beta chain) was sequenced in a study of shared clonotypes between healthy human individuals. Execution of the assay was at deep level. An even split of each subset's genomic DNA across several immunoSEQ plates was performed. In the source study's methods: There were no quality scores in the junction-only immunoSEQ sequences, so filtering differed. This table comes from immunoSEQ multiplex PCR, and its TCRdb copy is limited to in-frame clones, with some not included. Clonal size and the V and J genes are those of that table, whereas D and trimming came from the DNA. Here the sample spans over 400,000 clones, approximately 81% being singletons. Among the donors, all were Caucasian adults who lived in Nashville, Tennessee. The clonotype originates from a woman in her 40s in good health. Some clones in this sample may be carry-over from other donors' samples. The sequenced material came from PBMCs.

DNA for the CDR3: TGTGCCAGCAGTCTGAGACAGGGGTTCGGGAAACTGTTTTTT. Its translation: CASSLRQGFGKLFF. The chain has TRBV27 and TRBJ1-4, with 8 bases fitting TRBD1. The V segment lost 5 bases and the J segment 11 bases; nucleotides outside the gene matches: 10. The CDR3 consists of 14 residues. Germline-derived CDR1 and CDR2 are MNHEY and SMNVEV (reference sequence).